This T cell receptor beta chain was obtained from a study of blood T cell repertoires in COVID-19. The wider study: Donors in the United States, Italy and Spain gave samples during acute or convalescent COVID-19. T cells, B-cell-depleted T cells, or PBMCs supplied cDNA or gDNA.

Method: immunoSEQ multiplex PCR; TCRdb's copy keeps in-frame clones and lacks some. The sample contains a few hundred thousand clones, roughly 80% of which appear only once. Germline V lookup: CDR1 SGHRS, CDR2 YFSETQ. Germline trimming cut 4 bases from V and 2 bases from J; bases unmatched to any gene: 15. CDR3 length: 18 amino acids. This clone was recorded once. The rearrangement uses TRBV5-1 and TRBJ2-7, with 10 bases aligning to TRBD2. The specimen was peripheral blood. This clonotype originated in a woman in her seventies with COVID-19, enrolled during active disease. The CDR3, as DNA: TGCGCCAGCAGCCGTTGGGAGTTAAGGACTAGCGGAACCTACGAGCAGTACTTC. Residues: CASSRWELRTSGTYEQYF.